This TCR beta chain was profiled in a study of T cell responses to AZD1222 COVID-19 vaccine. Study results and limitations: Only 5 to 7 AZD1222 recipients were seropositive at baseline. Clonal diversity was possibly underestimated, and the donors were mostly white British, with more females. Scientists sampled the repertoires only once the peak T cell response had passed.

The CDR3 runs 13 residues. The germline CDR1 and CDR2 sequences are MNHEY and SVGAGI. J lost 7 bases, V lost 9 bases, and 9 bases had no gene match. This clone was picked up one time. Its antigen is unknown. Libraries were prepared by immunoSEQ multiplex PCR; TCRdb keeps only in-frame clonotypes and omits some of them. The sample shows 90,000 to 110,000 clones, around 90% of them seen only once. The clonotype originates from an adult in good health. The sample consisted of peripheral blood, taken on day 0 of AZD1222 vaccination. The genes are TRBV6-5 and TRBJ1-1; 9 nucleotides agree with TRBD1. The CDR3 DNA reads as TGTGCCAGTTACCGGGACAGGGCTAGTGAAGCTTTCTTT. Translation: CASYRDRASEAFF.